Following are 16 T cell receptor beta chains from one sample sequenced in a study of shared clonotypes between healthy human individuals. TCRdb's copy holds only in-frame clones and misses some; the assay was immunoSEQ multiplex PCR. Of over 2 million clones in the sample, about 95% were seen once. CD8 cells classed as naive were CD45RO-negative and positively selected for CCR7, excluding terminally differentiated effector memory CD45RA+ cells. The sample consisted of naive CD8+ T cells sorted from blood. The receptors were sampled from a young man in good health.

The V call is TRBV4-1, the J call TRBJ1-2; 8 bases match TRBD1. The CDR3 runs to 15 residues. J was trimmed by 6 bases and V by 3 bases; bases with no gene match: 9. Germline V CDR1 and CDR2: MGHRA, YSYEKL. The CDR3 sequence is CASSHGTGGLDGYTF. CDR3 coding DNA: TGCGCCAGCAGCCACGGGACAGGAGGACTAGATGGCTACACCTTC.

The rearrangement uses TRBV6-1 and TRBJ1-1; the D gene is possibly TRBD1 (5 bases). The V end was cut by 4 bases, the J end by 7 bases, with 13 bases between. The CDR3 has 13 amino acids. The germline V gene has CDR1 MNHNS and CDR2 SASEGT. The CDR3 nucleotides read TGTGCCAGCAGTGGCGACAGTTTTTTTGAAGCTTTCTTT. Translating gives CASSGDSFFEAFF.

The chain carries TRBV5-4 and TRBJ2-7, with D maybe TRBD2 (6 bases). This CDR3 region has 16 residues. Trimming shortened V by 2 bases and J by 2 bases, and 17 bases separated the two germline ends. Looked up from germline, CDR1 is SGHNT and CDR2 is YYREEE (reference sequence). The CDR3 nucleotides are TGTGCCAGCAGCTTAGACGATAGCGGACCCCCCTACGAGCAGTACTTC. Translating it yields CASSLDDSGPPYEQYF.

This clone showed up just once. One base away lies a much larger clone, so this may be a sequencing read error. The chain recombines TRBV6-6 with TRBJ1-1; tentatively, D is TRBD1 (5 bases). Germline CDR1 is MNHNY and CDR2 is SVGAGI (reference sequence). V dropped 6 bases and J dropped 3 bases, with 8 bases sitting between them. The CDR3 consists of 12 residues. In DNA form, the CDR3 reads TGTGCCAGCAGATTGGGGGACACTGAAGCTTTCTTT. This encodes CASRLGDTEAFF.

CDR3: CASSLSPGTGSSYEQYF. CDR3 nucleotide sequence: TGTGCCAGCAGTTTATCGCCCGGGACAGGGTCCTCCTACGAGCAGTACTTC. The chain employs TRBV27 and TRBJ2-7, with 9 bases aligning to TRBD1. CDR1 and CDR2 (germline): MNHEY, SMNVEV (reference sequence). After removal of 0 bases from V and 0 bases from J, the junction contained 6 bases not matched to a gene. The CDR3 contains 17 residues.

J is TRBJ1-6 and V is TRBV27; a weak D match, TRBD1 (5 bases). The V end lost 6 bases, the J end lost 6 bases, and 18 bases lay between the germline ends. CDR3 length equals 16 residues. The germline V gene encodes CDR1 MNHEY and CDR2 SMNVEV (reference sequence). The CDR3 DNA reads as TGTGCCAGCAGCCTTATACGGGACGAACTTAATTCACCCCTCCACTTT. Protein sequence: CASSLIRDELNSPLHF.

This CDR3 reads CASSLGAYEQYF. In nucleotides, the CDR3 is TGCGCCAGCAGCCTCGGAGCCTACGAGCAGTACTTC. The chain has TRBV4-1 and TRBJ2-7; D ambiguous. Trimming removed 4 bases at V and 2 bases at J, with 6 bases between. CDR3 size: 12 residues. Per germline, CDR1 MGHRA and CDR2 YSYEKL.

This rearrangement joins TRBV10-2 to TRBJ2-1, with TRBD1 matching over 9 bases. Germline loops: CDR1 WSHSY, CDR2 SAAADI. Unmatched junction bases numbered 8, after V lost 1 base and J lost 4 bases. This CDR3 region has 17 residues. Here the CDR3 reads CASSEYWTGEGYNEQFF. The CDR3 coding sequence is TGCGCCAGCAGTGAGTATTGGACAGGGGAGGGGTACAATGAGCAGTTCTTC.

The chain links TRBV6-1 to TRBJ2-1; 12 bases agree with TRBD2. With V trimmed by 7 bases and J by 8 bases, 3 bases remained unmatched. CDR1 MNHNS and CDR2 SASEGT come from the germline V gene. The CDR3 totals 13 residues. The chain's CDR3 is CASKLAGGDEQFF. CDR3 nucleotide sequence: TGTGCCAGCAAACTAGCGGGAGGAGATGAGCAGTTCTTC.

This chain uses TRBV7-9 with TRBJ2-7; TRBD2 agrees at 8 bases. Germline V lookup: CDR1 SEHNR, CDR2 FQNEAQ (reference sequence). Trimming at V came to 0 bases and at J to 3 bases, leaving 7 bases not matched to a gene. CDR3 length: 16 residues. CDR3 coding DNA: TGTGCCAGCAGCTTAGCTGAAGCTAGCGGGTTCTACGAGCAGTACTTC. It encodes CASSLAEASGFYEQYF.

The chain joins TRBV12-5 to TRBJ1-5; 9 bases fit TRBD1. CDR1 and CDR2 from the germline V gene are LGHNT and FRNRAP. CDR3 length: 15 amino acids. Trimming cost V 5 bases and J 2 bases; bases outside gene matches: 4. CDR3 amino acids: CASGPDRGGNQPQHF. The CDR3 DNA is TGTGCTAGTGGTCCCGACAGGGGGGGCAATCAGCCCCAGCATTTT.

The chain uses TRBV5-1 and TRBJ2-7; 9 bases are shared with TRBD1. In germline, CDR1 is SGHRS, CDR2 YFSETQ. The CDR3 extends over 14 amino acids. V lost 2 bases to trimming and J lost 2 bases; unmatched junction nucleotides: 2. In DNA, the CDR3 is TGCGCCAGCAGCTTCGGGACAGGGACCTACGAGCAGTACTTC. It translates to CASSFGTGTYEQYF.

The count of this clone is one. Additional DNA sequences in this sample encode the identical CDR3. V and J are TRBV7-8 and TRBJ2-3; no firm D call. Germline V gene data show CDR1 as SGHVS and CDR2 as FQNEAQ. V was trimmed by 1 base and J by 6 bases, leaving 2 bases between them. This CDR3 contains 11 residues. CDR3 DNA sequence: TGTGCCAGCAGCTTAGAGGATACGCAGTATTTT. Its protein product is CASSLEDTQYF.

The chain is built from TRBV28 and TRBJ2-7, with D unresolved. From germline, CDR1 is MDHEN and CDR2 SYDVKM. The CDR3 runs 17 residues. Between the trimmed V and J ends, which lost 4 bases and 2 bases, there was a span of 21 bases. The CDR3 reads CASSSTSRQRPTYEQYF. In DNA, the CDR3 is TGTGCCAGCAGTTCCACGTCTCGCCAGAGGCCTACCTACGAGCAGTACTTC.

V usage is TRBV29-1 and J usage is TRBJ1-1, with D unresolved. The CDR3 covers 13 residues. Trimming stripped 3 bases from V and 5 bases from J, with 13 bases between. The V gene's germline CDR1 is SQVTM and CDR2 ANQGSEA. CDR3 coding DNA: TGCAGCGTTGACTCTGGGGATGGGACTGAAGCTTTCTTT. Protein product: CSVDSGDGTEAFF.

This chain uses TRBV2 with TRBJ2-3; 11 bases are a match to TRBD1. V lost 6 bases and J lost 7; bases outside the gene matches: 6. The CDR3 length is 14 residues. Germline assignment: CDR1 SNHLY and CDR2 FYNNEI. CDR3 DNA sequence: TGTGCCAGCAGGAGGACAGGGGGCTCGAATACGCAGTATTTT. It translates to CASRRTGGSNTQYF. Based on the CDR3 plus reference TRBV2 and TRBJ2-3, the full variable domain is EPEVTQTPSHQVTQMGQEVILRCVPISNHLYFYWYRQILGQKVEFLVSFYNNEISEKSEIFDDQFSVERPDGSNFTLKIRSTKLEDSAMYFCASRRTGGSNTQYFGPGTRLTVL.